This T cell receptor (beta chain) was sequenced in a study of T cell repertoires in ileal Crohn's disease. Repertoires were generated with immunoSEQ multiplex PCR, while TCRdb's copy carries only in-frame clones and drops some. The data show 6,000 to 8,500 clones, around 81% seen once. The germline CDR1 and CDR2 sequences are ENHRY and SYGVKD. CDR3 length equals 15 residues. Between the trimmed V and J ends, which lost 7 bases and 8 bases, there was a span of 21 bases. The TCR comes from an adult with Crohn's disease. The V gene is TRBV10-3, the J gene TRBJ2-1; D possibly corresponds to TRBD2 (6 bases). Sequencing was carried out using ileal tissue. The CDR3 bases are TGTGCCATCACCCGAGGAGATGAGACGGGGGATGAGCAGTTCTTC. Its protein is CAITRGDETGDEQFF.